This TCR beta chain is drawn from a study of blood T cell repertoires in COVID-19. At the level of the study: Samples came from the United States, Italy and Spain, spanning acute and convalescent COVID-19. PBMCs, B-cell-depleted T cells, or T cells provided the cDNA or gDNA that made up the material.

Individuals drawn from 24 US areas were about 18 to 90 years old. Within 2 weeks before study entry, exposed participants met a COVID-19 case. Profiling relied on immunoSEQ multiplex PCR, and the TCRdb table lists in-frame clones only, not all of them. Here the sample spans 200,000 to 250,000 clones, 85% to 90% being singletons. From germline, CDR1 is GTSNPN and CDR2 SVGIG (reference sequence). The CDR3 contains 16 residues. Between the trimmed V and J ends, which lost 0 bases and 7 bases, there was a span of 19 bases. The chain is built from TRBV30 and TRBJ1-5; TRBD1 is a possible D gene (6 bases). The receptor comes from a man aged 30 to 39 who had been exposed to COVID-19. The sample taken for sequencing was PBMCs or T cells enriched from blood (not recorded which). The CDR3 DNA reads as TGTGCCTGGAGTGTTCCTGGGACGTCGGGACAACAGCCCCAGCATTTT. This encodes CAWSVPGTSGQQPQHF. Variable domain in full (rest from reference TRBV30 and TRBJ1-5): SQTIHQWPATLVQPVGSPLSLECTVEGTSNPNLYWYRQAAGRGLQLLFYSVGIGQISSEVPQNLSASRPQDRQFILSSKKLLLSDSGFYLCAWSVPGTSGQQPQHFGDGTRLSIL.